The 23 T cell receptor beta chains below were found in one sample sequenced in a study of blood T cell repertoires in COVID-19. Here immunoSEQ multiplex PCR was the method, and the copy in TCRdb shows in-frame clones only, minus some. This sample carries 300,000 to 400,000 clones, 88% of them seen once, and the ten largest clones take more than 0.85%. Material: PBMCs or T cells enriched from blood (not recorded which). These receptors were taken from a woman aged 30 to 39 with acute COVID-19.

The gene calls are TRBV6-1 and TRBJ2-5; 10 nucleotides line up with TRBD1. V lost 1 base and J lost 5; bases outside the gene matches: 4. CDR3 length equals 15 residues. Germline V gives CDR1 MNHNS, CDR2 SASEGT. The CDR3 DNA follows: TGTGCCAGCAGTGAAGTATGGGACAGGGGTGAGACCCAGTACTTC. This gives the protein CASSEVWDRGETQYF.

The CDR3 DNA follows: TGCGCCAGCAGCCCTGACAGGGGTAATGAGCAGTTCTTC. It is translated as CASSPDRGNEQFF. The chain combines TRBV5-1 with TRBJ2-1, with TRBD1 matching over 8 bases. The CDR3 has 13 amino acids. J was trimmed by 7 bases and V by 4 bases; bases with no gene match: 4. In germline, CDR1 is SGHRS, CDR2 YFSETQ.

This chain uses TRBV6-5 with TRBJ2-2; 7 nucleotides line up with TRBD1. Germline V gene sequence: CDR1 MNHEY, CDR2 SVGAGI. The CDR3 loop spans 15 amino acids. J gave up 6 bases and V 8 bases, and 12 bases lay outside the gene matches. CDR3 in amino acids: CASCRGPRTPGELFF. The CDR3, as DNA: TGTGCCAGCTGTAGGGGGCCCCGAACACCCGGGGAGCTGTTTTTT.

V gene TRBV19 combines with J gene TRBJ1-1; D is possibly TRBD1 (5 bases). CDR1 is LNHDA, CDR2 SQIVND, per germline (reference sequence). This CDR3 has 13 amino acids. V dropped 7 bases and J dropped 6 bases, with 15 bases sitting between them. The CDR3 loop is CASTRGRLAEAFF. The CDR3 DNA reads TGTGCCAGTACAAGGGGCAGGCTGGCTGAAGCTTTCTTT.

This chain connects TRBV30 to TRBJ2-1; 9 bases are a match to TRBD1. Per the germline V gene, CDR1 is GTSNPN and CDR2 is SVGIG (reference sequence). CDR3 length: 15 residues. The junction had 5 bases not matched to a gene; V was cut back by 0 bases and J by 5 bases. CDR3 DNA: TGTGCCTGGAGTGTTGGGGACAGGGCAAACAATGAGCAGTTCTTC. It translates to CAWSVGDRANNEQFF.

CDR3 region: CASSQNRYPPSEQYF. The CDR3 region has the DNA TGTGCCAGCAGCCAGAACAGGTATCCGCCCTCCGAGCAGTACTTC. V usage is TRBV14 and J usage is TRBJ2-7; perhaps TRBD1 as D (5 bases). The V gene's germline CDR1 is SGHDN and CDR2 FVKESK. Trimming took off 3 bases at V and 6 bases at J, with 18 bases between the two ends. The CDR3 covers 15 residues.

The rearrangement joins TRBV7-2 to TRBJ1-1, with D tentatively TRBD1 (5 bases). V lost 0 bases, J lost 4 bases, and 12 bases lay in between. CDR3 length equals 15 residues. Germline V lookup: CDR1 SGHTA, CDR2 FQGNSA. The CDR3 bases are TGTGCCAGCAGCTTAGCGTCGGGGGTAGGCACTGAAGCTTTCTTT. Translation: CASSLASGVGTEAFF.

This sequence joins TRBV7-2 and TRBJ1-3, with 7 nucleotides matching TRBD1. Germline CDR1 is SGHTA and CDR2 is FQGNSA. The junction had 6 bases not matched to a gene; V was cut back by 4 bases and J by 0 bases. This CDR3 has 16 residues. The DNA for the CDR3 is TGTGCCAGCAGCTATAAACAGGGGAGCTCTGGAAACACCATATATTTT. Its translation is CASSYKQGSSGNTIYF.

The genes are TRBV24-1 and TRBJ2-3; 7 bases agree with TRBD2. Germline V CDR1 and CDR2: KGHDR, SFDVKD. The CDR3 is 13 amino acids. V dropped 8 bases and J dropped 4; count of bases not matched to a gene: 5. The CDR3 DNA reads as TGTGCCACCAAATCTCGGGGGGCAGATACGCAGTATTTT. Its translation is CATKSRGADTQYF.

The gene calls are TRBV6-5 and TRBJ1-2; D is ambiguous. In germline, CDR1 is MNHEY, CDR2 SVGAGI. This CDR3 is 12 amino acids long. V gave up 6 bases and J gave up 7 bases, with 12 bases separating them. The CDR3 sequence is CASSPYVGGYTF. Here the CDR3 DNA reads TGTGCCAGCAGCCCCTATGTTGGTGGCTACACCTTC.

The chain is built from TRBV2 and TRBJ1-2, with D possibly TRBD1 on 6 matching bases. The CDR3 sequence is 16 residues long. Deletions cut 11 bases from V and 3 bases from J, with 25 bases between. From germline, CDR1 is SNHLY and CDR2 FYNNEI. The CDR3 spells CAAAGVETGHYYGYTF. The CDR3 nucleotides are TGTGCCGCCGCTGGGGTGGAGACAGGACATTACTATGGCTACACCTTC.

The CDR3: CASTGWLAGGSRANEKLFF. Here the CDR3 DNA reads TGTGCCAGCACAGGATGGTTGGCAGGGGGCTCTAGGGCTAATGAAAAACTGTTTTTT. This chain links TRBV2 with TRBJ1-4; TRBD1 matches at 8 bases. CDR1 SNHLY and CDR2 FYNNEI come from the germline V gene. The CDR3 is made up of 19 amino acids. After removal of 7 bases from V and 3 bases from J, the junction contained 19 bases not matched to a gene.

The chain recombines TRBV5-1 with TRBJ1-2; D is undetermined. The germline V gene has CDR1 SGHRS and CDR2 YFSETQ. V lost 0 bases to trimming and J lost 4 bases, with 10 bases between them. CDR3 size: 14 residues. As DNA, the CDR3 is TGCGCCAGCAGCTTGGATTCGGAGGTCTATGGCTACACCTTC. Its protein product is CASSLDSEVYGYTF. Based on the CDR3 plus reference TRBV5-1 and TRBJ1-2, the full variable domain is KAGVTQTPRYLIKTRGQQVTLSCSPISGHRSVSWYQQTPGQGLQFLFEYFSETQRNKGNFPGRFSGRQFSNSRSEMNVSTLELGDSALYLCASSLDSEVYGYTFGSGTRLTVV.

The genes are TRBV4-1 and TRBJ2-1, with 7 bases matching TRBD2. From germline, CDR1 is MGHRA and CDR2 YSYEKL. Trimming cost V 4 bases and J 7 bases; bases outside gene matches: 13. The CDR3 runs to 16 residues. CDR3 loop: CASSLLTSTVQNEQFF. Here the CDR3 DNA reads TGCGCCAGCAGCCTATTGACTAGCACGGTACAGAATGAGCAGTTCTTC.

In this sample, this clone turned up once. V gene TRBV5-1 combines with J gene TRBJ2-3, with unresolved D. From germline, CDR1 is SGHRS and CDR2 YFSETQ. V gave up 5 bases and J gave up 0 bases, with 13 bases separating them. This CDR3 region has 15 residues. CDR3 amino acids: CASRQYPRSTDTQYF. CDR3 DNA sequence: TGCGCCAGCAGACAATACCCCAGAAGCACAGATACGCAGTATTTT.

This chain uses TRBV6-6 with TRBJ2-3; D perhaps matches TRBD1 (6 bases). Germline V lookup: CDR1 MNHNY, CDR2 SVGAGI (reference sequence). The CDR3 is made up of 12 amino acids. V was pared by 5 bases and J by 5 bases, with 8 bases between. CDR3: CASSQGGDTQYF. CDR3 in DNA: TGTGCCAGCAGTCAAGGGGGAGATACGCAGTATTTT.

This clone has just one count. This chain connects TRBV20-1 to TRBJ2-1; 9 bases are shared with TRBD2. Germline values: CDR1 DFQATT, CDR2 SNEGSKA (reference sequence). This CDR3 has 14 amino acids. The V and J ends lost 3 bases and 4 bases, in that order; junction bases with no gene match: 4. CDR3 loop: CSASFAGGYNEQFF. Written as DNA, the CDR3 is TGCAGTGCTAGTTTTGCGGGGGGGTACAATGAGCAGTTCTTC.

This chain uses TRBV27 with TRBJ1-5; D unresolved. The V end lost 5 bases, the J end lost 5 bases, and 13 bases lay between the germline ends. Germline assignment: CDR1 MNHEY and CDR2 SMNVEV (reference sequence). This CDR3 is built from 14 residues. The CDR3 DNA sequence: TGTGCCAGCAGTCCGACCCGGGGTTATCAGCCCCAGCATTTT. Protein product: CASSPTRGYQPQHF.

J is TRBJ1-5 and V is TRBV30, with a tentative D call TRBD1 (5 bases). The germline gives CDR1 GTSNPN, CDR2 SVGIG (reference sequence). V was shortened by 2 bases and J by 2 bases, with 13 bases between the two germline ends. The CDR3 loop spans 15 amino acids. This CDR3 reads CAWSSGEVRNQPQHF. CDR3 nucleotides: TGTGCCTGGAGTTCGGGGGAAGTCCGCAATCAGCCCCAGCATTTT. The full variable domain, its missing parts supplied by reference TRBV30 and TRBJ1-5, is SQTIHQWPATLVQPVGSPLSLECTVEGTSNPNLYWYRQAAGRGLQLLFYSVGIGQISSEVPQNLSASRPQDRQFILSSKKLLLSDSGFYLCAWSSGEVRNQPQHFGDGTRLSIL.

The V and J genes are TRBV9 and TRBJ2-7; possibly TRBD1 for D (5 bases). V was clipped by 4 bases and J by 2 bases, with 10 bases between them. Germline CDR1 reads SGDLS; CDR2 reads YYNGEE. The CDR3 loop spans 13 amino acids. This CDR3 reads CASSRGAPYEQYF. The DNA of the CDR3 is TGTGCCAGCAGCAGGGGTGCTCCCTACGAGCAGTACTTC.

This chain links TRBV19 with TRBJ2-6; tentative D call: TRBD1 (6 bases). Germline V lookup: CDR1 LNHDA, CDR2 SQIVND (reference sequence). The CDR3 covers 15 residues. Deletions cut 5 bases from V and 3 bases from J, with 11 bases between. CDR3: CASSPQGYGANVLTF. CDR3 nucleotide sequence: TGTGCCAGTAGTCCACAGGGCTATGGGGCCAACGTCCTGACTTTC.

The rearrangement links TRBV6-2 or TRBV6-3 to TRBJ2-7; 7 bases are shared with TRBD1. The CDR3 is made up of 15 amino acids. CDR1 and CDR2 (germline): MNHEY, SVGEGT. With 5 bases clipped from V and 2 bases from J, the junction kept 9 bases outside the gene matches. CDR3 DNA sequence: TGTGCCAGCAGTCCCCGTCGGGACAGTACCTACGAGCAGTACTTC. This gives the protein CASSPRRDSTYEQYF.

This clone has just a few counts. The chain joins TRBV7-8 to TRBJ2-7; 8 nucleotides agree with TRBD2. Trimming took 8 bases from V and 3 from J; bases not matched to a gene: 9. Germline lookup yields CDR1 SGHVS and CDR2 FQNEAQ. The CDR3 extends over 14 amino acids. The CDR3 region is CASLGGAGDYEQYF. The CDR3 DNA sequence: TGTGCCAGCCTGGGAGGAGCGGGAGACTACGAGCAGTACTTC.